What follows are 20 T cell receptor beta chains derived from one specimen sequenced in a study of T cells after yellow fever vaccination. TCRdb ran MiXCR on the 5' RACE reads and lists one entry per CDR3 protein. The data show more than 95,000 distinct CDR3 sequences, with roughly 15% seen just once and about 42% held by the top ten. Sequenced here: CD8+ T cells sorted from PBMCs, sampled 5 days after the yellow fever booster vaccination. These receptors were collected from a man between 18 and 29 years old who received the YFV17D yellow fever vaccine.

This clonotype appeared a few times. The chain has TRBV6-2 or TRBV6-3 and TRBJ2-1, with D tentatively TRBD2 (5 bases). Germline V lookup: CDR1 MNHEY, CDR2 SVGEGT. The ends were cut back, 2 bases at V and 8 bases at J, with 16 bases in the middle. The CDR3 totals 15 residues. Here the CDR3 reads CASSYALTGFHEQFF. The CDR3 DNA reads TGTGCCAGCAGTTACGCCCTCACGGGGTTCCATGAGCAGTTCTTC.

This clonotype was counted many times. The chain joins TRBV4-3 to TRBJ2-1, with TRBD2 identical over 8 bases. The CDR3 runs 16 residues. Trimming removed 0 bases from V and 4 bases from J; junction bases left unmatched: 5. CDR1 and CDR2 from the germline V gene are LGHNA and YSLEER. The CDR3 DNA sequence: TGCGCCAGCAGCCAAGAGGAGGGACTAGAGTACAATGAGCAGTTCTTC. Its protein is CASSQEEGLEYNEQFF.

In this sample, this clonotype turned up a few times. The chain combines TRBV7-6 with TRBJ1-4; the match to TRBD1 covers 10 bases. The germline CDR1 and CDR2 sequences are SGHVS and FNYEAQ. V shed 8 bases and J 2 bases; nucleotides not matched to a gene: 5. This CDR3 is built from 15 residues. The CDR3 bases are TGTGCCAGCGGGACAGGGGCAGCGACTAATGAAAAACTGTTTTTT. Translated, it gives CASGTGAATNEKLFF.

This clonotype was observed a few times. This rearrangement joins TRBV7-9 to TRBJ1-2; 10 bases are shared with TRBD1. This CDR3 region has 14 residues. With V trimmed by 5 bases and J by 2 bases, 2 bases remained unmatched. Germline V gene sequence: CDR1 SEHNR, CDR2 FQNEAQ (reference sequence). CDR3 coding DNA: TGTGCCAGCAGCCGGGACAGGGGCAACTATGGCTACACCTTC. Its protein product is CASSRDRGNYGYTF.

The CDR3 region has the DNA TGTGCCAGCAGCCAAGATCTTGACAGAATCTATGGCTACACCTTC. Translating it yields CASSQDLDRIYGYTF. J is TRBJ1-2 and V is TRBV3-1; TRBD1 might be the D (5 bases). The CDR3 contains 15 residues. V lost 0 bases and J 4 bases, leaving 12 bases between the germline ends. Germline lookup yields CDR1 LGHDT and CDR2 YNNKEL (reference sequence).

The rearrangement joins TRBV6-6 to TRBJ1-5; no firm D call. Germline V gives CDR1 MNHNY, CDR2 SVGAGI (reference sequence). V lost 9 bases to trimming and J lost 5 bases, with 2 bases between them. The CDR3 extends over 9 amino acids. The CDR3 region has the DNA TGTGCCAGATATCAGCCCCAGCATTTT. Residues: CARYQPQHF.

This clonotype was seen more than once but under ten times. The chain carries TRBV18 and TRBJ2-2; TRBD1 matches 8 bases. V dropped 3 bases and J dropped 3; count of bases not matched to a gene: 9. Looked up from germline, CDR1 is KGHSH and CDR2 is LQKENI. This CDR3 is built from 17 residues. CDR3 coding DNA: TGTGCCAGCTCACCGACCGGGACAGGAGAATACACCGGGGAGCTGTTTTTT. Encoded protein: CASSPTGTGEYTGELFF. The complete variable domain, with remaining parts taken from reference TRBV18 and TRBJ2-2, reads NAGVMQNPRHLVRRRGQEARLRCSPMKGHSHVYWYRQLPEEGLKFMVYLQKENIIDESGMPKERFSAEFPKEGPSILRIQQVVRGDSAAYFCASSPTGTGEYTGELFFGEGSRLTVL.

This chain connects TRBV5-1 to TRBJ1-1, with D unresolved. V was shortened by 4 bases and J by 3 bases, with 7 bases between the two germline ends. CDR1 is SGHRS, CDR2 YFSETQ, per germline. The CDR3 covers 12 residues. CDR3 protein: CASSPGYTEAFF. Written as DNA, the CDR3 is TGCGCCAGCAGCCCCGGTTACACTGAAGCTTTCTTT.

V and J are TRBV20-1 and TRBJ2-7; no clear D. In germline, CDR1 is DFQATT, CDR2 SNEGSKA (reference sequence). Trimming removed 3 bases from V and 7 bases from J, with 13 bases in between. There are 12 residues in the CDR3. CDR3 bases: TGCAGTGCTAGTTGGACCTGGGGTGAGCAGTACGTC. This codes for CSASWTWGEQYV.

The CDR3 here is CASSFGSVRGEPQHF. In DNA form, the CDR3 reads TGTGCCAGCAGCTTCGGAAGCGTCCGAGGGGAGCCCCAGCATTTT. The V and J genes are TRBV5-6 and TRBJ1-5; TRBD1 is a possible D gene (5 bases). The germline V and J ends were trimmed by 2 bases and 8 bases, with 17 bases remaining between them. The CDR3 runs 15 residues. Looked up from germline, CDR1 is SGHDT and CDR2 is YYEEEE.

The chain joins TRBV28 to TRBJ1-5, with 9 bases lining up with TRBD1. The germline V gene encodes CDR1 MDHEN and CDR2 SYDVKM. The CDR3 runs 13 residues. V lost 3 bases and J lost 7; bases outside the gene matches: 1. CDR3 coding DNA: TGTGCCAGCAGTTTGGGACAGGGACAGCCCCAGCATTTT. Residues: CASSLGQGQPQHF.

This clonotype was detected many times. This chain joins TRBV12-3 or TRBV12-4 and TRBJ2-4; 7 bases map to TRBD1. The CDR3 sequence is 14 residues long. The V and J ends lost 1 base and 5 bases, in that order; junction bases with no gene match: 2. The CDR3 loop reads CASSLGQGENIQYF. The CDR3 region has the DNA TGTGCCAGCAGTTTAGGGCAGGGGGAAAACATTCAGTACTTC.

This chain uses TRBV6-5 with TRBJ1-2; D might be TRBD1 (5 bases). Germline V gene lookup returns CDR1 MNHEY and CDR2 SVGAGI. Trimming pared 1 base from V and 1 base from J, leaving 10 bases between. The CDR3 sequence is 15 residues long. As DNA, the CDR3 is TGTGCCAGCAGTTACTGGCAGGGAGATAACTATGGCTACACCTTC. It yields the protein CASSYWQGDNYGYTF.

The sample holds a few counts of this clonotype. This chain joins TRBV12-3 or TRBV12-4 and TRBJ2-7; no definite D call. V was pared by 2 bases and J by 5 bases, with 7 bases between. The CDR3 has 12 residues. CDR3 sequence (DNA): TGTGCCAGCAGTTTATCCCGGGACGAGCAGTACTTC. As protein: CASSLSRDEQYF.

This clonotype was seen a few times. The chain recombines TRBV20-1 with TRBJ2-7, with D hard to call. The V gene lost 0 bases and the J gene lost 4 bases, with 10 bases spanning the gap. This CDR3 contains 13 residues. Germline V gene data show CDR1 as DFQATT and CDR2 as SNEGSKA (reference sequence). The CDR3 loop is CSARDRTTYEQYF. The CDR3 DNA follows: TGCAGTGCTAGAGATAGGACCACGTACGAGCAGTACTTC.

This clonotype was counted only a few times. The rearrangement links TRBV7-9 to TRBJ2-3; no reliable D call. V was clipped by 1 base and J by 3 bases, with 8 bases between them. The germline gives CDR1 SEHNR, CDR2 FQNEAQ (reference sequence). The length of the CDR3 is 14 residues. CDR3 in DNA: TGTGCCAGCAGCTTAGATGGGGAAACAGATACGCAGTATTTT. This translates into CASSLDGETDTQYF.

This clonotype has just a few counts. V and J are TRBV4-1 and TRBJ2-7; D remains ambiguous. CDR3 length equals 11 residues. Germline CDR1 and CDR2: MGHRA and YSYEKL. With 0 bases removed from V and 3 bases from J, the gap between germline ends came to 0 bases. The CDR3 DNA sequence: TGCGCCAGCAGCCAAGACTACGAGCAGTACTTC. Protein: CASSQDYEQYF.

Only a few counts were recorded for this clonotype. The J gene is TRBJ1-1, the V gene TRBV18, with D possibly being TRBD1 (6 bases). This CDR3 spans 16 amino acids. Germline CDR1 is KGHSH and CDR2 is LQKENI. Trimming stripped 1 base from V and 0 bases from J, with 12 bases between. The CDR3 loop reads CASSPRGRGMNTEAFF. The CDR3 DNA sequence: TGTGCCAGCTCACCACGAGGCAGGGGAATGAACACTGAAGCTTTCTTT.

This clonotype came up once. The chain has TRBV4-2 and TRBJ2-5; 15 bases are a match to TRBD2. Germline CDR1 LGHNA, CDR2 YNFKEQ. The trim removed 0 bases at V and 3 bases at J, leaving 2 bases unmatched. The CDR3 runs to 17 residues. In nucleotides, the CDR3 is TGTGCCAGCAGCCAAGAATGGACTAGCGGGGGGGAAGAGACCCAGTACTTC. It specifies CASSQEWTSGGEETQYF.

The V and J genes are TRBV12-3 or TRBV12-4 and TRBJ1-1; D unclear. Deletions cut 7 bases from V and 7 bases from J, with 16 bases between. The CDR3 is 13 residues long. The DNA of the CDR3 is TGTGCCAGCACCCTTCTAAGCACCGTTGAAGCTTTCTTT. It yields the protein CASTLLSTVEAFF.